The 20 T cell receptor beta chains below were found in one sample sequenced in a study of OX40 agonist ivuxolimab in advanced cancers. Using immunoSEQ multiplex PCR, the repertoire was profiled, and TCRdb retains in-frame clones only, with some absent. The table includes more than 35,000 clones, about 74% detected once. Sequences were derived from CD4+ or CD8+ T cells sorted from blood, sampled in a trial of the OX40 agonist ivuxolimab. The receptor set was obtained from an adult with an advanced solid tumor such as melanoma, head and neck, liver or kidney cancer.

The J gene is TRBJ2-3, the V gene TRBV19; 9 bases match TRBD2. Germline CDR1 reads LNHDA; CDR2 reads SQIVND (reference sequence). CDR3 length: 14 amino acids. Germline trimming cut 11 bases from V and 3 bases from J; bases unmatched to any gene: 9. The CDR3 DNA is TGTGCCGCTTCGGGGCGGGAGGGTACAGATACGCAGTATTTT. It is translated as CAASGREGTDTQYF.

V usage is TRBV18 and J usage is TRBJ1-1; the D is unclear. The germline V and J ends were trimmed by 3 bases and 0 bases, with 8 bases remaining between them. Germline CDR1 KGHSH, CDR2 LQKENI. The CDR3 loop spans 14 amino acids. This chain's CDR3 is CASSPGTMNTEAFF. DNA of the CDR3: TGTGCCAGCTCACCGGGCACCATGAACACTGAAGCTTTCTTT.

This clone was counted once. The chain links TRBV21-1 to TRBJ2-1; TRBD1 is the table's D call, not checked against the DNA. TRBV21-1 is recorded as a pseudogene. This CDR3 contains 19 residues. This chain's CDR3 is CASSKQGLAVVGSYNEQFF. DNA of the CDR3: TGTGCCAGCAGCAAACAGGGGCTAGCAGTGGTGGGCTCCTACAATGAGCAGTTCTTC.

As DNA, the CDR3 is TGTGCCTGGAGTGGAGGGGACAGCTCTGGAAACACCATATATTTT. This sequence encodes CAWSGGDSSGNTIYF. The chain recombines TRBV30 with TRBJ1-3, with 7 positions matching TRBD1. Germline V gene sequence: CDR1 GTSNPN, CDR2 SVGIG (reference sequence). J gave up 0 bases and V 1 base, and 3 bases lay outside the gene matches. CDR3 size: 15 residues.

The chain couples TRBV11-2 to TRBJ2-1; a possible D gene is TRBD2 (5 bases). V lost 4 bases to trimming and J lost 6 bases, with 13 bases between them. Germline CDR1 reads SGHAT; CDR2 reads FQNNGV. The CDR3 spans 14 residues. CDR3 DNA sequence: TGTGCCAGCAGCTGGGCCCTAGCAACCAATGAGCAGTTCTTC. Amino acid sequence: CASSWALATNEQFF.

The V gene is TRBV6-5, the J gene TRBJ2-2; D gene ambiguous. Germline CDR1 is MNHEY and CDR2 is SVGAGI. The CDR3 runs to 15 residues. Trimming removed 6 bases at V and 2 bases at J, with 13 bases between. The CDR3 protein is CASSNGRENTGELFF. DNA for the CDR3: TGTGCCAGCAGCAACGGTAGAGAAAACACCGGGGAGCTGTTTTTT.

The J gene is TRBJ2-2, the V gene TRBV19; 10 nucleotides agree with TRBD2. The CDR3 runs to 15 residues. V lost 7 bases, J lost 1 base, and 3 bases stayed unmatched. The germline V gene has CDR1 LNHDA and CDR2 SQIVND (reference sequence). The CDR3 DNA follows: TGTGCCAGTACTAGCGGGAGCATGAACACCGGGGAGCTGTTTTTT. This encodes CASTSGSMNTGELFF.

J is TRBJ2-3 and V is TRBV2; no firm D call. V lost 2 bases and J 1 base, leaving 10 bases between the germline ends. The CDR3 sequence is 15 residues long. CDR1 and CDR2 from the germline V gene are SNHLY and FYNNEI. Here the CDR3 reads CASSELPAGTDTQYF. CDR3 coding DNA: TGTGCCAGCAGTGAACTCCCTGCGGGCACAGATACGCAGTATTTT.

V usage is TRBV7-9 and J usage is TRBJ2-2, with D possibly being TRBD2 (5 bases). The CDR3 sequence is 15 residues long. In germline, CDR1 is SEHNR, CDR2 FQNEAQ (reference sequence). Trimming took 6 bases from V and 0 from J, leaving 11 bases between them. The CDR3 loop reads CASRRAGSNTGELFF. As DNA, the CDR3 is TGTGCCAGCAGGAGGGCGGGCTCGAACACCGGGGAGCTGTTTTTT.

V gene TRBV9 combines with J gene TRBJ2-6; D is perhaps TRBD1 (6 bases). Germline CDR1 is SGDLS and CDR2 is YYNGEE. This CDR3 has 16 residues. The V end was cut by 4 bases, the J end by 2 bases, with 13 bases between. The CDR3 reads CASSPRTGTGANVLTF. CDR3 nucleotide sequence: TGTGCCAGCAGCCCCCGAACAGGGACTGGGGCCAACGTCCTGACTTTC.

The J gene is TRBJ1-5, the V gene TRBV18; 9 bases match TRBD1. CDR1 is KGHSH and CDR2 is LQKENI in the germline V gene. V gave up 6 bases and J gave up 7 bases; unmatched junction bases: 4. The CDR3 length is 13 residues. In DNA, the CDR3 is TGTGCCAGCTCGACAGGGGGAGGGCAGCCCCAGCATTTT. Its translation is CASSTGGGQPQHF.

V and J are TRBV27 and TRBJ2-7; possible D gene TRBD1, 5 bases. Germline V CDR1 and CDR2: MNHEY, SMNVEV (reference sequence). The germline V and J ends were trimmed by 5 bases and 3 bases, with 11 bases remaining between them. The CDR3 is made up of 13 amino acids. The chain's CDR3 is CASSPGPYYEQYF. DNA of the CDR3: TGTGCCAGCAGTCCAGGGCCTTACTACGAGCAGTACTTC.

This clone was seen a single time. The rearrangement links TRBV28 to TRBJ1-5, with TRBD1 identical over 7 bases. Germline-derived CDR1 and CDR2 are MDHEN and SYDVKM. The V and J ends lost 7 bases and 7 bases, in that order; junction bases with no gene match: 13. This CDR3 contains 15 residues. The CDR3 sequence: CASTQTGLDRQPQHF. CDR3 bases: TGTGCCAGCACCCAGACAGGGCTCGATCGGCAGCCCCAGCATTTT.

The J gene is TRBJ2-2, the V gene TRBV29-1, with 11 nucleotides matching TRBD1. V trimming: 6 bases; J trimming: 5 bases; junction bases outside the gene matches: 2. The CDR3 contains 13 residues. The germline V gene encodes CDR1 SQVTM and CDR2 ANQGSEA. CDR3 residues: CSVDRGRTGELFF. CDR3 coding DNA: TGCAGCGTGGACAGGGGGCGGACCGGGGAGCTGTTTTTT.

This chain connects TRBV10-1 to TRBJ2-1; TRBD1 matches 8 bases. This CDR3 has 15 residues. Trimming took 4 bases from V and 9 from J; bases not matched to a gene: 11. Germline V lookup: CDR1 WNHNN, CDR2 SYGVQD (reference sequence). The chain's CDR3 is CASSAGTGGLGEQFF. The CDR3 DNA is TGCGCCAGCAGTGCCGGGACAGGAGGGTTGGGTGAGCAGTTCTTC.

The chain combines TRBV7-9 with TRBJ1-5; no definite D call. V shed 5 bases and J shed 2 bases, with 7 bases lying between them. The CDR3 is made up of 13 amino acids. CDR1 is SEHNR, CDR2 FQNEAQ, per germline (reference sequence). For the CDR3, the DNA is TGTGCCAGCAGCCGTCGGGGCAATCAGCCCCAGCATTTT. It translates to CASSRRGNQPQHF.

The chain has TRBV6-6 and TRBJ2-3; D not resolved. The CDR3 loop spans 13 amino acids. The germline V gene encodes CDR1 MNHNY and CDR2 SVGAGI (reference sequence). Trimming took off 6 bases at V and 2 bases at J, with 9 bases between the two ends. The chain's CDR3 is CASRTWTTDTQYF. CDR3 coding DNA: TGTGCCAGCAGAACATGGACCACAGATACGCAGTATTTT.

The CDR3 coding sequence is TGTGCCAGCAGCGACCGCCACCTAGCGGGGGACAATGAGCAGTTCTTC. Translated, it gives CASSDRHLAGDNEQFF. The chain joins TRBV6-6 to TRBJ2-1; 10 positions agree with TRBD2. This CDR3 has 16 amino acids. Trimming removed 6 bases from V and 5 bases from J; junction bases left unmatched: 10. Germline V CDR1 and CDR2: MNHNY, SVGAGI (reference sequence).

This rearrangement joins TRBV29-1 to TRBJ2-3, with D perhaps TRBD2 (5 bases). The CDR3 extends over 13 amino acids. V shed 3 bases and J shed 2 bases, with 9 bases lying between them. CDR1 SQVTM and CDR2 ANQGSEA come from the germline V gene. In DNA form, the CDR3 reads TGCAGCGTTGACGGCGGGCCCACAGATACGCAGTATTTT. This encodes CSVDGGPTDTQYF.

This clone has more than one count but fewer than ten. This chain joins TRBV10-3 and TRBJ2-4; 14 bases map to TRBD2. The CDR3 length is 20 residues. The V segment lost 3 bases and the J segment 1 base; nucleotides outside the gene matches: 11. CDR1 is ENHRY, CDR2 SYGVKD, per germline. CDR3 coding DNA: TGTGCCATCAGTGACCCAACCGGGACTAGCGGGAGTTCGGCCAAAAACATTCAGTACTTC. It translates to CAISDPTGTSGSSAKNIQYF.